The present T cell receptor beta chain was sequenced within a study of tumor and adjacent non-tumor tissue in lung cancer. Study-level background: There were around 11 adenocarcinoma, 2 squamous cell carcinoma and 1 small cell lung cancer cases. Patients were aged roughly 31 to 76, roughly nine men and about five women, stage I to III.

CDR3 size: 15 residues. CDR1 and CDR2 (germline): LGHNA, YNFKEQ. TCRbeta libraries were built with three rounds of nested PCR, modified from ARM-PCR. From the multiplex PCR reads, TCRdb called clonotypes with MiXCR, one entry per CDR3 protein. The table lists some 95,000 distinct CDR3 sequences, more than 80% of them singletons. The sample holds one count of this clonotype. Its ends do not fully match the called genes, so a read error is possible. RNA was extracted from bulk tissue without any cell sorting. More than 3 cm separated this lung sample from the edge of the tumor. The sample was distant non-tumor lung tissue. This clonotype was sampled from a man aged 55 to 70 with small cell lung cancer. The chain uses TRBV4-2 and TRBJ1-2; D ambiguous. The CDR3 coding sequence is TGTGCCAGCAACCAATCCCTCCCCGGACTCCTCTCCAACATCTTC. It codes for CASNQSLPGLLSNIF.